The 13 T cell receptor beta chains below all came from one sample that was sequenced in a study of T cell responses to AZD1222 COVID-19 vaccine. Clones were sequenced by immunoSEQ multiplex PCR, and TCRdb holds only the in-frame ones, with some missing. The sample contains 130,000 or so clones, around 89% of which appear only once. Here the sequenced sample was peripheral blood, taken on day 0 of MenACWY control vaccination. The receptor set was obtained from an adult in good health.

The chain employs TRBV10-3 and TRBJ2-5; 11 bases line up with TRBD2. The CDR3 loop spans 13 amino acids. Germline CDR1 is ENHRY and CDR2 is SYGVKD. Trimming took 11 bases from V and 2 from J; bases not matched to a gene: 4. For the CDR3, the DNA is TGTGCCGCTGGGACTAGCGGACAAGAGACCCAGTACTTC. Protein product: CAAGTSGQETQYF.

This chain joins TRBV12-5 and TRBJ2-3, with D perhaps being TRBD1 or TRBD2 (6 bases each). V dropped 6 bases and J dropped 5 bases, with 24 bases sitting between them. This CDR3 has 17 residues. Germline CDR1 and CDR2: LGHNT and FRNRAP. The CDR3 coding sequence is TGTGCTAGTGGCTCTGCCTTGCGGACAGAGGAGGGAGATACGCAGTATTTT. It is translated as CASGSALRTEEGDTQYF.

The J gene is TRBJ2-1, the V gene TRBV10-3; TRBD1 agrees at 11 bases. V trimming: 6 bases; J trimming: 9 bases; junction bases outside the gene matches: 4. The CDR3 has 13 amino acids. Germline V CDR1 and CDR2: ENHRY, SYGVKD. The CDR3 here is CAIRAGQGGEQFF. The CDR3, as DNA: TGTGCCATCAGAGCGGGACAGGGGGGTGAGCAGTTCTTC.

The chain uses TRBV7-2 and TRBJ1-2; 11 bases agree with TRBD1. CDR3 length equals 14 residues. Trimming at V came to 3 bases and at J to 5 bases, leaving 2 bases not matched to a gene. CDR1 is SGHTA, CDR2 FQGNSA, per germline. CDR3 nucleotide sequence: TGTGCCAGCAGCTTGGGACAGGGGGGGTATGGCTACACCTTC. It yields the protein CASSLGQGGYGYTF.

This clone has only one observation. V usage is TRBV5-6 and J usage is TRBJ2-3, with 7 nucleotides matching TRBD1. The length of the CDR3 is 17 residues. V gave up 3 bases and J gave up 0 bases; unmatched junction bases: 10. The germline V gene encodes CDR1 SGHDT and CDR2 YYEEEE. CDR3 sequence reads: CASSSTPGTASTDTQYF. In DNA form, the CDR3 reads TGTGCCAGCAGCTCAACTCCCGGGACAGCAAGCACAGATACGCAGTATTTT. Based on the CDR3 plus reference TRBV5-6 and TRBJ2-3, the full variable domain is DAGVTQSPTHLIKTRGQQVTLRCSPKSGHDTVSWYQQALGQGPQFIFQYYEEEERQRGNFPDRFSGHQFPNYSSELNVNALLLGDSALYLCASSSTPGTASTDTQYFGPGTRLTVL.

This clone was seen more than once but under ten times. V is TRBV5-1 and J is TRBJ1-2; 7 nucleotides align to TRBD1. This CDR3 comprises 14 residues. Per the germline V gene, CDR1 is SGHRS and CDR2 is YFSETQ. V shed 4 bases and J 3 bases; nucleotides not matched to a gene: 6. The CDR3 DNA reads TGCGCCAGCAGCCCATATACAGGGGACTATGGCTACACCTTC. It translates to CASSPYTGDYGYTF.

Of note for this clone: The identical CDR3 is also encoded by other nucleotide sequences in the sample. The gene calls are TRBV9 and TRBJ1-1, with TRBD1 identical over 7 bases. Per the germline V gene, CDR1 is SGDLS and CDR2 is YYNGEE. After removal of 3 bases from V and 1 base from J, the junction contained 3 bases not matched to a gene. The CDR3 covers 14 residues. Written as DNA, the CDR3 is TGTGCCAGCAGCGCAGGGACAGCGAACACTGAAGCTTTCTTT. It translates to CASSAGTANTEAFF.

The V and J genes are TRBV5-1 and TRBJ2-7, with D perhaps TRBD2 (6 bases). Trimming stripped 4 bases from V and 4 bases from J, with 6 bases between. The germline CDR1 and CDR2 sequences are SGHRS and YFSETQ. The CDR3 extends over 11 amino acids. CDR3 DNA sequence: TGCGCCAGCAGCGCGGGGTACGAGCAGTACTTC. Its translation: CASSAGYEQYF.

CDR3 residues: CASSRGQGYGEQYF. The DNA of the CDR3 is TGTGCCAGTAGTAGGGGACAGGGGTATGGCGAGCAGTACTTC. This sequence joins TRBV19 and TRBJ2-7, with 10 bases aligning to TRBD1. V lost 4 bases, J lost 6 bases, and 6 bases stayed unmatched. There are 14 residues in the CDR3. Germline lookup yields CDR1 LNHDA and CDR2 SQIVND (reference sequence).

The chain carries TRBV18 and TRBJ1-2, with TRBD1 matching 11 bases. This CDR3 spans 15 amino acids. The germline V gene has CDR1 KGHSH and CDR2 LQKENI. The trim removed 3 bases at V and 6 bases at J, leaving 6 bases unmatched. In DNA form, the CDR3 reads TGTGCCAGCTCACCCAGGACGGGACAGGGGGATGGCTACACCTTC. As protein: CASSPRTGQGDGYTF. Complete variable domain (other parts from reference TRBV18 and TRBJ1-2): NAGVMQNPRHLVRRRGQEARLRCSPMKGHSHVYWYRQLPEEGLKFMVYLQKENIIDESGMPKERFSAEFPKEGPSILRIQQVVRGDSAAYFCASSPRTGQGDGYTFGSGTRLTVV.

The chain links TRBV29-1 to TRBJ2-3; D unresolved. V lost 7 bases and J lost 0, with 14 bases in between. This CDR3 has 14 amino acids. The V gene's germline CDR1 is SQVTM and CDR2 ANQGSEA. The CDR3, as DNA: TGCAGCGCCCGAGGCCATGTTAGCACAGATACGCAGTATTTT. The encoded protein is CSARGHVSTDTQYF.

This chain links TRBV9 with TRBJ2-1; D may be TRBD1 or TRBD2 (5 bases each). The CDR3 has 15 residues. Trimming left V 0 bases short and J 5 bases short, with 12 bases between. Germline CDR1 SGDLS, CDR2 YYNGEE. This CDR3 is CASSVDGAKDNEQFF. As DNA, the CDR3 is TGTGCCAGCAGCGTAGACGGGGCAAAAGACAATGAGCAGTTCTTC.

This clone was picked up one time. J is TRBJ2-2 and V is TRBV19; 11 positions match TRBD2. This CDR3 has 16 residues. Looked up from germline, CDR1 is LNHDA and CDR2 is SQIVND (reference sequence). Losses at the gene ends were 6 bases for V and 4 bases for J; bases not matched to a gene: 7. CDR3 residues: CASSALAGVSTGELFF. As DNA, the CDR3 is TGTGCCAGTAGCGCACTAGCGGGAGTGAGCACCGGGGAGCTGTTTTTT. The full variable domain, in which reference TRBV19 and TRBJ2-2 provide the parts outside the CDR3, is DGGITQSPKYLFRKEGQNVTLSCEQNLNHDAMYWYRQDPGQGLRLIYYSQIVNDFQKGDIAEGYSVSREKKESFPLTVTSAQKNPTAFYLCASSALAGVSTGELFFGEGSRLTVL.